Below are 29 T cell receptor beta chains sequenced from a single sample in a study of cytomegalovirus exposure and HLA in healthy donors. It was with 60 Vbeta and 13 Jbeta primers that the PCR ran. This table comes from immunoSEQ multiplex PCR, and its TCRdb copy is limited to in-frame clones, with some not included. Here the sample spans approximately 180,000 clones, roughly 85% being singletons. The specimen sequenced was PBMCs. The receptors here all came from a middle-aged man in good health and CMV-seropositive.

DNA for the CDR3: TGTGCCAGCAGTCCGCGGGGGAGTCAAGAGACCCAGTACTTC. This sequence encodes CASSPRGSQETQYF. V gene TRBV6-6 combines with J gene TRBJ2-5; 7 positions match TRBD2. V was clipped by 5 bases and J by 2 bases; unmatched bases: 5. Germline V gene data show CDR1 as MNHNY and CDR2 as SVGAGI (reference sequence). The CDR3 extends over 14 amino acids.

This clone was picked up one time. The genes are TRBV7-9 and TRBJ1-3; D uncertain. CDR3 length: 15 amino acids. CDR1 and CDR2 (germline): SEHNR, FQNEAQ (reference sequence). V was pared by 11 bases and J by 1 base, with 18 bases between. For the CDR3, the DNA is TGTGCCCTCCCAAAGGGAGAAGATTCTGGAAACACCATATATTTT. Translated: CALPKGEDSGNTIYF.

This chain links TRBV7-2 with TRBJ2-6; D remains ambiguous. The CDR3 has 17 amino acids. Germline V gene data show CDR1 as SGHTA and CDR2 as FQGNSA. The ends were cut back, 4 bases at V and 0 bases at J, with 13 bases in the middle. CDR3 in DNA: TGTGCCAGCAGCTCGCCCAGAACACGCTCTGGGGCCAACGTCCTGACTTTC. It codes for CASSSPRTRSGANVLTF. The full variable domain, in which reference TRBV7-2 and TRBJ2-6 provide the parts outside the CDR3, is GAGVSQSPSNKVTEKGKDVELRCDPISGHTALYWYRQSLGQGLEFLIYFQGNSAPDKSGLPSDRFSAERTGGSVSTLTIQRTQQEDSAVYLCASSSPRTRSGANVLTFGAGSRLTVL.

This clone was observed a single time. The CDR3 DNA reads as TGCGCCAGCACCCCGGGTGGGGGGGATGCAGATACGCAGTATTTT. Translating it yields CASTPGGGDADTQYF. This chain joins TRBV5-1 and TRBJ2-3, with 7 nucleotides matching TRBD2. The CDR3 consists of 15 residues. Germline CDR1 reads SGHRS; CDR2 reads YFSETQ. Trimming cost V 6 bases and J 4 bases; bases outside gene matches: 11.

The chain is built from TRBV7-9 and TRBJ2-3, with 8 bases that match TRBD2. CDR1 and CDR2 from the germline V gene are SEHNR and FQNEAQ (reference sequence). V lost 1 base, J lost 0 bases, and 9 bases stayed unmatched. CDR3 size: 18 residues. The CDR3 nucleotides are TGTGCCAGCAGCTTAGTGGCTCTAGCGGGTGCTAGCACAGATACGCAGTATTTT. Translated, it gives CASSLVALAGASTDTQYF.

This clone came up a few times. The V call is TRBV28, the J call TRBJ2-5, with 7 bases lining up with TRBD1. CDR1 and CDR2 (germline): MDHEN, SYDVKM. With V trimmed by 6 bases and J by 1 base, 2 bases remained unmatched. The CDR3 extends over 13 amino acids. Written as DNA, the CDR3 is TGTGCCAGCAGCGGGACAGCCCAAGAGACCCAGTACTTC. This translates into CASSGTAQETQYF.

The CDR3 sequence is CASSLRGLSSTDTQYF. The DNA for the CDR3 is TGTGCCAGCAGCTTGCGGGGACTTTCTAGCACAGATACGCAGTATTTT. The rearrangement joins TRBV11-2 to TRBJ2-3, with D perhaps TRBD2 (6 bases). The CDR3 sequence is 16 residues long. Germline lookup yields CDR1 SGHAT and CDR2 FQNNGV. Trimming removed 3 bases from V and 0 bases from J, with 13 bases in between.

This chain uses TRBV11-3 with TRBJ2-6; D possibly corresponds to TRBD2 (6 bases). The CDR3 has 17 amino acids. V was clipped by 2 bases and J by 0 bases, with 11 bases between them. CDR1 is SGHNT, CDR2 YENEEA, per germline. CDR3 in DNA: TGTGCCAGCAGCTTAACGTGGGAGGACTCTGGGGCCAACGTCCTGACTTTC. This gives the protein CASSLTWEDSGANVLTF.

The chain couples TRBV10-3 to TRBJ2-2; a weak D match, TRBD2 (6 bases). The V end lost 0 bases, the J end lost 10 bases, and 15 bases lay between the germline ends. This CDR3 contains 15 residues. From germline, CDR1 is ENHRY and CDR2 SYGVKD. In DNA form, the CDR3 reads TGTGCCATCAGTGAGTCGAGAGCGCGGGGCGAGGAGCTGTTTTTT. This codes for CAISESRARGEELFF.

The rearrangement joins TRBV7-8 to TRBJ1-2; 10 bases line up with TRBD1. CDR1 is SGHVS and CDR2 is FQNEAQ in the germline V gene. CDR3 length: 14 residues. Trimming at V came to 5 bases and at J to 2 bases, leaving 2 bases not matched to a gene. DNA of the CDR3: TGTGCCAGCAGCCGACAGGGGGCGAACTATGGCTACACCTTC. Translation gives CASSRQGANYGYTF. The entire variable domain, with the rest obtained from reference TRBV7-8 and TRBJ1-2, is as follows: GAGVSQSPRYKVAKRGQDVALRCDPISGHVSLFWYQQALGQGPEFLTYFQNEAQLDKSGLPSDRFFAERPEGSVSTLKIQRTQQEDSAVYLCASSRQGANYGYTFGSGTRLTVV.

V and J are TRBV5-1 and TRBJ2-5; D is perhaps TRBD2 (6 bases). From germline, CDR1 is SGHRS and CDR2 YFSETQ. V gave up 3 bases and J gave up 5 bases, with 17 bases separating them. The CDR3 runs to 15 residues. CDR3 sequence (DNA): TGCGCCAGCAGCTGGAATCGCGGGATAACGGAGACCCAGTACTTC. Residues: CASSWNRGITETQYF.

This clone was picked up a small number of times. Other DNA sequences in this specimen translate into the identical CDR3. The genes are TRBV29-1 and TRBJ2-7, with D possibly matching TRBD1 (5 bases). The CDR3 extends over 12 amino acids. Trimming took 3 bases from V and 3 from J, leaving 9 bases between them. Germline V lookup: CDR1 SQVTM, CDR2 ANQGSEA. The DNA for the CDR3 is TGCAGCGTTGAGCAGGGCGGCTACGAGCAGTACTTC. Translated: CSVEQGGYEQYF.

The V and J genes are TRBV19 and TRBJ2-5; 8 nucleotides match TRBD2. V dropped 8 bases and J dropped 5; count of bases not matched to a gene: 10. CDR3 size: 14 residues. The germline CDR1 and CDR2 sequences are LNHDA and SQIVND (reference sequence). The CDR3 DNA reads TGTGCCAGTGGGCCGAGCGGGAGAGCGGAGACCCAGTACTTC. Encoded protein: CASGPSGRAETQYF.

This chain connects TRBV19 to TRBJ2-1; 10 bases are a match to TRBD1. The CDR3 is 15 amino acids. Germline CDR1 and CDR2: LNHDA and SQIVND (reference sequence). The J segment lost 2 bases and the V segment lost 6 bases, leaving 4 bases of the junction unmatched. CDR3 sequence reads: CASSRQGAPYNEQFF. CDR3 nucleotides: TGTGCCAGTAGCAGACAGGGGGCCCCCTACAATGAGCAGTTCTTC.

The CDR3 bases are TGCGCCAGCAGCCTTAGAGACACCGGGGAGCTGTTTTTT. Its protein product is CASSLRDTGELFF. The chain has TRBV5-1 and TRBJ2-2; D is ambiguous. The CDR3 runs 13 residues. Per germline, CDR1 SGHRS and CDR2 YFSETQ. Trimming removed 4 bases at V and 3 bases at J, with 7 bases between. Using reference TRBV5-1 and TRBJ2-2 for the parts outside the CDR3, the full variable domain is KAGVTQTPRYLIKTRGQQVTLSCSPISGHRSVSWYQQTPGQGLQFLFEYFSETQRNKGNFPGRFSGRQFSNSRSEMNVSTLELGDSALYLCASSLRDTGELFFGEGSRLTVL.

V is TRBV27 and J is TRBJ2-2, with 8 bases identical to TRBD1. Germline V gives CDR1 MNHEY, CDR2 SMNVEV (reference sequence). The CDR3 has 15 amino acids. Trimming cost V 4 bases and J 5 bases; bases outside gene matches: 6. In DNA form, the CDR3 reads TGTGCCAGCAGTTCCCGGACAGGGTGGACCGGGGAGCTGTTTTTT. Translation gives CASSSRTGWTGELFF.

The V gene is TRBV6-1, the J gene TRBJ1-2; the match to TRBD1 covers 8 bases. This CDR3 contains 14 residues. V gave up 0 bases and J gave up 6 bases; unmatched junction bases: 3. Germline V gene lookup returns CDR1 MNHNS and CDR2 SASEGT. Here the CDR3 reads CASSEAGRGHGYTF. The CDR3 DNA follows: TGTGCCAGCAGTGAAGCGGGCAGGGGGCATGGCTACACCTTC.

This chain joins TRBV29-1 and TRBJ1-2; 7 bases fit TRBD1. This CDR3 contains 12 residues. After removal of 6 bases from V and 1 base from J, the junction contained 2 bases not matched to a gene. Germline CDR1 is SQVTM and CDR2 is ANQGSEA. The CDR3 sequence: CSVRDSNYGYTF. For the CDR3, the DNA is TGCAGCGTGCGGGACAGTAACTATGGCTACACCTTC. Complete variable domain (other parts from reference TRBV29-1 and TRBJ1-2): SAVISQKPSRDICQRGTSLTIQCQVDSQVTMMFWYRQQPGQSLTLIATANQGSEATYESGFVIDKFPISRPNLTFSTLTVSNMSPEDSSIYLCSVRDSNYGYTFGSGTRLTVV.

The rearrangement joins TRBV6-6 to TRBJ1-2, with 10 nucleotides matching TRBD1. Unmatched junction bases numbered 4, after V lost 2 bases and J lost 4 bases. The CDR3 is made up of 15 amino acids. The V gene's germline CDR1 is MNHNY and CDR2 SVGAGI (reference sequence). CDR3 residues: CASSYPGQGVYGYTF. The CDR3 coding sequence is TGTGCCAGCAGTTACCCAGGACAGGGGGTCTATGGCTACACCTTC.

The J gene is TRBJ1-3, the V gene TRBV27; the D gene is possibly TRBD1 (5 bases). The CDR3 has 15 amino acids. In germline, CDR1 is MNHEY, CDR2 SMNVEV (reference sequence). Between the trimmed V and J ends, which lost 2 bases and 0 bases, there was a span of 8 bases. CDR3 coding DNA: TGTGCCAGCAGTTTAGTGGGGCGCTCTGGAAACACCATATATTTT. The encoded protein is CASSLVGRSGNTIYF.

The gene calls are TRBV5-1 and TRBJ2-5; 8 nucleotides align to TRBD1. This CDR3 has 15 residues. Germline CDR1 reads SGHRS; CDR2 reads YFSETQ. V dropped 4 bases and J dropped 6; count of bases not matched to a gene: 11. The CDR3 protein is CASSGTGGITKTQYF. DNA for the CDR3: TGCGCCAGCAGCGGTACAGGGGGGATTACGAAGACCCAGTACTTC.

This clone was counted a single time. V usage is TRBV28 and J usage is TRBJ1-2; D possibly corresponds to TRBD1 (6 bases). V dropped 7 bases and J dropped 8 bases, with 26 bases sitting between them. The CDR3 is made up of 16 amino acids. Germline CDR1 is MDHEN and CDR2 is SYDVKM. CDR3 coding DNA: TGTGCCAGCACCCGGCCGACAGGCTTCGGCGGATGGGGCTACACCTTC. Translation gives CASTRPTGFGGWGYTF.

In DNA, the CDR3 is TGTGCCAGCAGCTCCGGCAGACACATGAACACTGAAGCTTTCTTT. Protein sequence: CASSSGRHMNTEAFF. This rearrangement joins TRBV7-2 to TRBJ1-1; the D is unclear. Looked up from germline, CDR1 is SGHTA and CDR2 is FQGNSA. V was shortened by 4 bases and J by 0 bases, with 12 bases between the two germline ends. The CDR3 runs to 15 residues.

This clone has only one observation. The chain uses TRBV5-6 and TRBJ1-5, with 7 bases identical to TRBD1. The CDR3 contains 14 residues. In germline, CDR1 is SGHDT, CDR2 YYEEEE. With V trimmed by 2 bases and J by 2 bases, 1 base remained unmatched. The chain's CDR3 is CASSLTGGNQPQHF. The CDR3 DNA is TGTGCCAGCAGCTTAACAGGGGGCAATCAGCCCCAGCATTTT.

The chain combines TRBV7-9 with TRBJ2-7; 10 bases align to TRBD1. Trimming took 5 bases from V and 0 from J; bases not matched to a gene: 4. The CDR3 loop spans 15 amino acids. The germline V gene encodes CDR1 SEHNR and CDR2 FQNEAQ (reference sequence). CDR3 protein: CASSAGTGVSYEQYF. The CDR3 coding sequence is TGTGCCAGCAGCGCCGGGACAGGGGTCTCCTACGAGCAGTACTTC.

This clone was counted only a few times. V gene TRBV29-1 combines with J gene TRBJ1-1; D unclear. Germline V gene sequence: CDR1 SQVTM, CDR2 ANQGSEA. V lost 6 bases and J 5 bases, leaving 19 bases between the germline ends. CDR3 size: 14 residues. The CDR3 nucleotides read TGCAGCGTCGAGATATCGGCCGGGAGAACTGAAGCTTTCTTT. Its protein product is CSVEISAGRTEAFF.

The chain couples TRBV28 to TRBJ1-5; no firm D call. Trimming shortened V by 6 bases and J by 7 bases, and 7 bases separated the two germline ends. CDR3 size: 11 residues. Germline CDR1 reads MDHEN; CDR2 reads SYDVKM. CDR3 in amino acids: CASSRLQPQHF. CDR3 DNA sequence: TGTGCCAGCAGCCGTCTCCAGCCCCAGCATTTT.

V and J are TRBV29-1 and TRBJ1-1; D not resolved. The V end lost 5 bases, the J end lost 4 bases, and 11 bases lay between the germline ends. This CDR3 has 12 amino acids. Germline CDR1 SQVTM, CDR2 ANQGSEA. The CDR3 loop is CSVNRETTEAFF. DNA for the CDR3: TGCAGCGTTAACCGGGAGACCACTGAAGCTTTCTTT.

This sequence joins TRBV28 and TRBJ2-5; maybe TRBD2 (5 bases). CDR3 length: 13 amino acids. V was pared by 6 bases and J by 5 bases, with 13 bases between. Germline CDR1 MDHEN, CDR2 SYDVKM. The DNA of the CDR3 is TGTGCCAGCAGCTCGGGGTTTAGTGAGACCCAGTACTTC. The encoded protein is CASSSGFSETQYF. The full variable domain, completed using reference TRBV28 and TRBJ2-5, is DVKVTQSSRYLVKRTGEKVFLECVQDMDHENMFWYRQDPGLGLRLIYFSYDVKMKEKGDIPEGYSVSREKKERFSLILESASTNQTSMYLCASSSGFSETQYFGPGTRLLVL.